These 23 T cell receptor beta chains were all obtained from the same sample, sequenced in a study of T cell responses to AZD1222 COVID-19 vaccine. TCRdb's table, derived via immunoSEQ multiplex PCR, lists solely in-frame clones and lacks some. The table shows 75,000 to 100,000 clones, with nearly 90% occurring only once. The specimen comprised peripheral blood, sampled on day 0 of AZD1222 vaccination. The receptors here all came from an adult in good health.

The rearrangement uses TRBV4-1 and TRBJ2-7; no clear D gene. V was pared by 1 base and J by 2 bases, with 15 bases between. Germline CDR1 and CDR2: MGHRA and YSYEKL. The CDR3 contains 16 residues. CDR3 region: CASSQGSMGGTYEQYF. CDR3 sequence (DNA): TGCGCCAGCAGCCAAGGATCCATGGGCGGCACCTACGAGCAGTACTTC.

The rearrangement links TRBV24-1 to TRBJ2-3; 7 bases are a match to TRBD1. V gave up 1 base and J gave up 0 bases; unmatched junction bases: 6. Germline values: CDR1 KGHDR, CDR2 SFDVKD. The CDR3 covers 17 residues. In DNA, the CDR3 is TGTGCCACCAGTGATTTAGAGGGGGCCTCTAGCACAGATACGCAGTATTTT. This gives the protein CATSDLEGASSTDTQYF.

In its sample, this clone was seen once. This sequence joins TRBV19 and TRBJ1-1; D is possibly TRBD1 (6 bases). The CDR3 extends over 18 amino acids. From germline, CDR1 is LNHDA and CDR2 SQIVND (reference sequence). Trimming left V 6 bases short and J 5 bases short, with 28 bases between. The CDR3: CASRTKILQGNLETEAFF. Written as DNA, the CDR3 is TGTGCCAGTAGAACGAAAATACTTCAGGGGAACTTAGAGACTGAAGCTTTCTTT.

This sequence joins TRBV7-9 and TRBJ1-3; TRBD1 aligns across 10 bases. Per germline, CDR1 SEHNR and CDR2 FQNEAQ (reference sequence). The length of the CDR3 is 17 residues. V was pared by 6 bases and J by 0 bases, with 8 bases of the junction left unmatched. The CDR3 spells CASRLPGQGSSGNTIYF. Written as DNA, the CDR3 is TGTGCCAGCAGGCTCCCGGGACAGGGGAGCTCTGGAAACACCATATATTTT.

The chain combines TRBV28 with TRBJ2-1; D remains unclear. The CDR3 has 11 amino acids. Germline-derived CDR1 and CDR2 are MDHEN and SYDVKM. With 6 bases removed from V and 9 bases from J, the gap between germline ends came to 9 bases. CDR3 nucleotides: TGTGCCAGCAGCCCTCTTAGTGAGCAGTTCTTC. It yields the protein CASSPLSEQFF. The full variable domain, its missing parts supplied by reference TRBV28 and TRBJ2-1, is DVKVTQSSRYLVKRTGEKVFLECVQDMDHENMFWYRQDPGLGLRLIYFSYDVKMKEKGDIPEGYSVSREKKERFSLILESASTNQTSMYLCASSPLSEQFFGPGTRLTVL.

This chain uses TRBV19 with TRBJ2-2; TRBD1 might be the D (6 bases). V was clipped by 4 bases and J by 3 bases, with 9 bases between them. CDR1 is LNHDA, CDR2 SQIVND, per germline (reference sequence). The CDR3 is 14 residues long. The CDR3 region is CASSTGHHTGELFF. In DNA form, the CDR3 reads TGTGCCAGTAGTACGGGACATCACACCGGGGAGCTGTTTTTT.

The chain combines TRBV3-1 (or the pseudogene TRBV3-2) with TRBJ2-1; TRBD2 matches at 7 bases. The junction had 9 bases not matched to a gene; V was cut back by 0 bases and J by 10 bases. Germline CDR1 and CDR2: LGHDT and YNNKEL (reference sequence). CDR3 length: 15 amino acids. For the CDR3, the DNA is TGTGCCAGCAGCCAAGAGAATGTCGGGCGGGAGGAGCAGTTCTTC. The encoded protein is CASSQENVGREEQFF.

The CDR3 bases are TGTGCCAGCAGCTTAGGGTGGCGGGGAGCCTACAATGAGCAGTTCTTC. Its translation: CASSLGWRGAYNEQFF. The V and J genes are TRBV11-3 and TRBJ2-1; tentatively, D is TRBD2 (6 bases). The CDR3 length is 16 residues. Germline V CDR1 and CDR2: SGHNT, YENEEA. Trimming removed 1 base at V and 2 bases at J, with 12 bases between.

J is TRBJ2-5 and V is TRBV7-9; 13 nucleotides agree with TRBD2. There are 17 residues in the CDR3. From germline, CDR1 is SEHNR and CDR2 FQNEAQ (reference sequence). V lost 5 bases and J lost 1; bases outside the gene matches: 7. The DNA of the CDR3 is TGTGCCAGCAGCGGCCCGACTAGCGGGAGGACCCAAGAGACCCAGTACTTC. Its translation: CASSGPTSGRTQETQYF.

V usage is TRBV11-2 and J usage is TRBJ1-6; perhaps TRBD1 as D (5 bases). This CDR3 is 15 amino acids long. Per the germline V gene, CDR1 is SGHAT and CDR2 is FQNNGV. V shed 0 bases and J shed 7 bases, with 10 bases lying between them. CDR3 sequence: CASSLDVGDNSPLHF. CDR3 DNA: TGTGCCAGCAGCTTAGACGTTGGGGACAATTCACCCCTCCACTTT.

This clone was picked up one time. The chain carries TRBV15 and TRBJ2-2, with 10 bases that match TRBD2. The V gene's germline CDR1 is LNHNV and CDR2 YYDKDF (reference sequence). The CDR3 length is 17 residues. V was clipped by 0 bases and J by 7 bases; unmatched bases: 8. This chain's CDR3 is CATSRDRLAGASGELFF. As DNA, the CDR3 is TGTGCCACCAGCAGAGATCGGCTAGCGGGAGCGAGCGGGGAGCTGTTTTTT.

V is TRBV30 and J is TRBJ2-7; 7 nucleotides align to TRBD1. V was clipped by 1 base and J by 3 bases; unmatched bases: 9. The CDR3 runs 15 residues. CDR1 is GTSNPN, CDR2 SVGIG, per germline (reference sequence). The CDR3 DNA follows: TGTGCCTGGAGTGGGGCAGGACAGGACCACTACGAGCAGTACTTC. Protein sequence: CAWSGAGQDHYEQYF.

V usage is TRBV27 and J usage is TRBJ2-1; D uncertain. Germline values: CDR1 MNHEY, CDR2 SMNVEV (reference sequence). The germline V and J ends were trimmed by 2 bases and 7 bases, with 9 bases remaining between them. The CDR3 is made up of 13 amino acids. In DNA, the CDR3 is TGTGCCAGCAGTTTAGGGTCCGTAAATGAGCAGTTCTTC. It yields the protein CASSLGSVNEQFF.

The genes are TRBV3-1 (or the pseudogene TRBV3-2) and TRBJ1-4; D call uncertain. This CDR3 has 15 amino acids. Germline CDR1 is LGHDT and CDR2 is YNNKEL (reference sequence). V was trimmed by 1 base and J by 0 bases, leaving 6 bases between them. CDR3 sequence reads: CASSQGSSTNEKLFF. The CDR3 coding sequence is TGTGCCAGCAGCCAAGGGTCTTCAACTAATGAAAAACTGTTTTTT.

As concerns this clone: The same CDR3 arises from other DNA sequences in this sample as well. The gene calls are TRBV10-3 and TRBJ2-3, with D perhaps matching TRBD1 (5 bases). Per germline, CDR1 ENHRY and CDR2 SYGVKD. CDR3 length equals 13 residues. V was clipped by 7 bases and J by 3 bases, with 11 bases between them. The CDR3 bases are TGTGCCATCACCCCGACAGATACAGATACGCAGTATTTT. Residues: CAITPTDTDTQYF.

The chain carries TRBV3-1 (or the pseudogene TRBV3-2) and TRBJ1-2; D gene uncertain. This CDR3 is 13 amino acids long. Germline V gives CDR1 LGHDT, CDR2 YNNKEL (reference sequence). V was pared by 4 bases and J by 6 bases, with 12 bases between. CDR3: CASSRPGWDGYTF. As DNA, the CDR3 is TGTGCCAGCAGCCGCCCGGGATGGGATGGCTACACCTTC.

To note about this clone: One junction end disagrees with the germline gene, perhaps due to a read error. The CDR3 protein is CASSFRPGTSGRARNIQYF. In DNA form, the CDR3 reads TGTGCCAGCAGTTTTCGGCCCGGGACTAGCGGGAGGGCCAGAAACATTCAGTACTTC. The chain uses TRBV28 and TRBJ2-4; 16 bases agree with TRBD2. Germline V gives CDR1 MDHEN, CDR2 SYDVKM. This CDR3 is 19 amino acids long. Complete variable domain (other parts from reference TRBV28 and TRBJ2-4): DVKVTQSSRYLVKRTGEKVFLECVQDMDHENMFWYRQDPGLGLRLIYFSYDVKMKEKGDIPEGYSVSREKKERFSLILESASTNQTSMYLCASSFRPGTSGRARNIQYFGAGTRLSVL.

CDR3 region: CASSVEGSWTGELFF. Written as DNA, the CDR3 is TGTGCCAGCAGCGTAGAGGGTAGTTGGACCGGGGAGCTGTTTTTT. This chain uses TRBV9 with TRBJ2-2; no clear D gene. From germline, CDR1 is SGDLS and CDR2 YYNGEE. V lost 0 bases and J 5 bases, leaving 11 bases between the germline ends. The CDR3 covers 15 residues.

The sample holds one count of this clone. The CDR3 nucleotides read TGCAGCACGACGGGAGGGTCCTACAATGAGCAGTTCTTC. It translates to CSTTGGSYNEQFF. The chain recombines TRBV29-1 with TRBJ2-1; 8 bases align to TRBD2. V lost 8 bases and J lost 1; bases outside the gene matches: 4. The germline V gene has CDR1 SQVTM and CDR2 ANQGSEA. The CDR3 consists of 13 residues.

In DNA, the CDR3 is TGTGCCAGCAGCCAATTCGACAGGTTCGAGCAGTACTTC. This codes for CASSQFDRFEQYF. V usage is TRBV7-8 and J usage is TRBJ2-7; D possibly corresponds to TRBD1 (6 bases). CDR3 size: 13 residues. Germline CDR1 SGHVS, CDR2 FQNEAQ. The V end was cut by 5 bases, the J end by 6 bases, with 14 bases between.

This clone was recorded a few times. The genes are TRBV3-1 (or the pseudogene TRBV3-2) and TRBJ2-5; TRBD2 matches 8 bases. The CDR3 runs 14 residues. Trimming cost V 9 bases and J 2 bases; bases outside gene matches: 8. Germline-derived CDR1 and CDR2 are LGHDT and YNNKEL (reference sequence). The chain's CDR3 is CASGGIAGQETQYF. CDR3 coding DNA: TGTGCCAGTGGGGGGATAGCGGGGCAAGAGACCCAGTACTTC.

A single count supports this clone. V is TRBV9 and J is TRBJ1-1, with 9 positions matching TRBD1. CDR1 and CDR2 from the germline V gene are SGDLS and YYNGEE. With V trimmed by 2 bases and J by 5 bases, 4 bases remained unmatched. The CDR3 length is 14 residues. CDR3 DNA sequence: TGTGCCAGCAGCGTGGGACAGGGAGGGACTGAAGCTTTCTTT. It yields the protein CASSVGQGGTEAFF.

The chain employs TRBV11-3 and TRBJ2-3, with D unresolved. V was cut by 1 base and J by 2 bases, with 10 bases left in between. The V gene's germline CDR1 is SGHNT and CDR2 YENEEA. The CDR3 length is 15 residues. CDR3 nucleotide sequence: TGTGCCAGCAGCTTAGGCGGCAGGACCACAGATACGCAGTATTTT. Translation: CASSLGGRTTDTQYF.